This T cell receptor (beta chain) was sequenced during a study of early stage breast cancer tumors. Overall study findings and caveats: Blood repertoires resembled normal breast more than tumor.

Some clones are missing from TCRdb's copy, which holds only in-frame ones; the method was immunoSEQ multiplex PCR. The sample contains under 2,000 clones, around 75% of which appear only once. For this clone: Its target is not known.

The sample comprised normal breast tissue next to the tumor. The receptor's source is a person aged 70 to 85 with breast cancer.

CDR3 loop: CASSDLDQETQYF. In nucleotides, the CDR3 is TGTGCCAGCAGTGACCTAGATCAAGAGACCCAGTACTTC. The chain combines TRBV25-1 with TRBJ2-5; the D is unclear. The CDR3 runs to 13 residues. Germline V gives CDR1 MGHDK, CDR2 SYGVNS. V was shortened by 3 bases and J by 2 bases, with 7 bases between the two germline ends.